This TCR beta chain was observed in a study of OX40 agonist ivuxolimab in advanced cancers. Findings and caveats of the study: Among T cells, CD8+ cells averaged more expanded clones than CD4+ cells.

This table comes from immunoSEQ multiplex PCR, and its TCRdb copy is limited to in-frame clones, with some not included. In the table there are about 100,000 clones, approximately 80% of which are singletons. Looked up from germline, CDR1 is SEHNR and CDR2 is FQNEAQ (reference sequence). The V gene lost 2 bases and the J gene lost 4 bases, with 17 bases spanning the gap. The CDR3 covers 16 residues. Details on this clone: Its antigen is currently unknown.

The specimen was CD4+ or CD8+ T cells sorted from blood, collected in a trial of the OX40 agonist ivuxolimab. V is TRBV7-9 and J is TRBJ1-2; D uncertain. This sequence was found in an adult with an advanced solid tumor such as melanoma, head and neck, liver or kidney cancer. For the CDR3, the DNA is TGTGCCAGCAGCTTAAAACTGCAGGCGACTTTCTATGGCTACACCTTC. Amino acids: CASSLKLQATFYGYTF.